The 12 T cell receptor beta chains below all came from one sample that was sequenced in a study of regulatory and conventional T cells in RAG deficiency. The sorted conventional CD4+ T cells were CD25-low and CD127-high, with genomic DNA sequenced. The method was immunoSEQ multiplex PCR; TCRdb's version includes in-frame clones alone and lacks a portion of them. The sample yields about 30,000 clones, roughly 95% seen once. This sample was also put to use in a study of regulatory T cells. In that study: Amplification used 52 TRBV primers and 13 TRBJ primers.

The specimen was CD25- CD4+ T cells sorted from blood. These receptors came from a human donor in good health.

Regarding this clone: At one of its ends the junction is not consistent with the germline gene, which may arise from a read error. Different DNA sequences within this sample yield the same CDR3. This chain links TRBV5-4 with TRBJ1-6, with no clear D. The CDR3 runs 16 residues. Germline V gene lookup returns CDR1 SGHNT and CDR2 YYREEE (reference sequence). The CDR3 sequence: CASSLGGSSYNSPLHF. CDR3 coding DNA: TGTGCCAGCAGCTTGGGAGGAAGCTCCTATAATTCCCCCCTCCACTTT.

The CDR3, as DNA: TGTGCCAGCAACCGGGACAGGGGGACAGATACGCAGTATTTT. This gives the protein CASNRDRGTDTQYF. This chain connects TRBV5-4 to TRBJ2-3; 11 bases fit TRBD1. Germline V gene lookup returns CDR1 SGHNT and CDR2 YYREEE (reference sequence). The CDR3 covers 14 residues. J was trimmed by 3 bases and V by 6 bases; bases with no gene match: 3.

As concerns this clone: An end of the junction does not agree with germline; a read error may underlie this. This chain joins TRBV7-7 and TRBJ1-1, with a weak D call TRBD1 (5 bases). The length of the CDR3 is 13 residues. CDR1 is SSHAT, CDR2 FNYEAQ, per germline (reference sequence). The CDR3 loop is CASSRDWNTEAFF. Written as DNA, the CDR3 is TGTGCTAGCAGCCGGGACTGGAACACTGAAGCTTTCTTT.

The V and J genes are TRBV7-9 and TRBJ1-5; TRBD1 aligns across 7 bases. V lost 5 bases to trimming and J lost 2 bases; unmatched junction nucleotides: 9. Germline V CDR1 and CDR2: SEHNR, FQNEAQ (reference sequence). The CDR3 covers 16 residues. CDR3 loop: CASSLNRGGGNQPQHF. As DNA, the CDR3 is TGTGCCAGCAGCCTCAACAGGGGTGGTGGCAATCAGCCCCAGCATTTT.

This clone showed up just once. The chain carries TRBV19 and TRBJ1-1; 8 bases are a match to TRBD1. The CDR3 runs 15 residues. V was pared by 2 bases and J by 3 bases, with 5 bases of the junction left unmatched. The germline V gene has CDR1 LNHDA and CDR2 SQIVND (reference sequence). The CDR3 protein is CASSIPNRGDTEAFF. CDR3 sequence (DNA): TGTGCCAGTAGTATACCAAACAGGGGGGACACTGAAGCTTTCTTT.

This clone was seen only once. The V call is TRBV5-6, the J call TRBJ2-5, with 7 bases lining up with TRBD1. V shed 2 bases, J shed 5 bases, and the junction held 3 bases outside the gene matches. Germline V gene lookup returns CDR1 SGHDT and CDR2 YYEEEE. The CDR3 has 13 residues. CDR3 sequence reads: CASSFRGWETQYF. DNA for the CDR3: TGTGCCAGCAGCTTCAGGGGGTGGGAGACCCAGTACTTC. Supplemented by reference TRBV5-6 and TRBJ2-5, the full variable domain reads DAGVTQSPTHLIKTRGQQVTLRCSPKSGHDTVSWYQQALGQGPQFIFQYYEEEERQRGNFPDRFSGHQFPNYSSELNVNALLLGDSALYLCASSFRGWETQYFGPGTRLLVL.

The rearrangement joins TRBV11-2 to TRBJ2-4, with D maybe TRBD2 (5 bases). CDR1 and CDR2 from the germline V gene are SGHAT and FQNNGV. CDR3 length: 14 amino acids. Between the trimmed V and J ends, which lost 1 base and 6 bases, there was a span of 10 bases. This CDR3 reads CASSLGGFRNIQYF. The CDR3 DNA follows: TGTGCCAGCAGCTTAGGAGGGTTTCGAAACATTCAGTACTTC.

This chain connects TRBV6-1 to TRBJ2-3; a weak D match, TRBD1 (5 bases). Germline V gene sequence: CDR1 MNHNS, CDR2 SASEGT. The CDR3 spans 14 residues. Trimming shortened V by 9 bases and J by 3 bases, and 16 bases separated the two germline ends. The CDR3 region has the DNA TGTGCCAGTCTAAGGGGCCAAACAACAGATACGCAGTATTTT. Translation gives CASLRGQTTDTQYF.

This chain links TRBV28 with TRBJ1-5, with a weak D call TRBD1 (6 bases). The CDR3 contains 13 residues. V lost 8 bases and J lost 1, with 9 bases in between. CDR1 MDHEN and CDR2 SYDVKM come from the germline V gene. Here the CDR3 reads CASRDMSNQPQHF. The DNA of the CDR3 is TGTGCCAGCCGGGACATGAGCAATCAGCCCCAGCATTTT.

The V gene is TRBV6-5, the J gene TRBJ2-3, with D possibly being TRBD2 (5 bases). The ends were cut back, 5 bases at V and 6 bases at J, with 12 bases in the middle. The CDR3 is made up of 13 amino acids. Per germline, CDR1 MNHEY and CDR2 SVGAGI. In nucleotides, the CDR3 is TGTGCCAGCAGTCTCGGACTCGGGGATACGCAGTATTTT. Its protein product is CASSLGLGDTQYF.

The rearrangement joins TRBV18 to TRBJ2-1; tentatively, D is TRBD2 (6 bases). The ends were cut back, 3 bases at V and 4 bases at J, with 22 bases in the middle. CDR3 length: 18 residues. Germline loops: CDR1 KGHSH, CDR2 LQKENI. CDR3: CASSPIVSGTPGYNEQFF. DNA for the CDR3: TGTGCCAGCTCACCGATCGTGTCCGGGACTCCAGGATACAATGAGCAGTTCTTC.

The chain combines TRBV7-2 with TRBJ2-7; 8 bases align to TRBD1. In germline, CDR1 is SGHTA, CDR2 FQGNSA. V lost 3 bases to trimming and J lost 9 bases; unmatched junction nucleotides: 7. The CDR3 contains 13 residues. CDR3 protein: CASSFQDRDRQYF. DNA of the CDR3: TGTGCCAGCAGCTTCCAGGACAGGGACAGGCAGTACTTC.